This T cell receptor beta chain was identified in a study of regulatory T cells in long-lasting Graves disease. Across the whole study: Duration of antithyroid drug therapy among newly diagnosed Graves' patients was under 3 months. Study results and caveats: New patients shared roughly 1,000 public clonotypes, fewer than the roughly 3,000 shared by persistent patients. Since the sample size was small, accuracy may have been reduced.

Indicated time point: newly diagnosed GD, antithyroid drugs for less than 3 months. RNA isolated from PBMCs was used to make the TCR library. HTBI primers from iRepertoire and Arm-PCR of CDR3 regions yielded the TCR beta libraries. Each CDR3 protein is one row after TCRdb ran MiXCR on the multiplex PCR reads. The data hold fewer than 550,000 distinct CDR3 sequences, with approximately 16% observed a single time. In this sample, this clonotype turned up a few times. Antigen specificity is unknown. These data were also filed under a second study, of T cells in Graves' hyperthyroidism and ophthalmopathy. Per that paper: Any patient presenting with uncontrolled infection, other autoimmune disease, pregnancy or lactation was left out.

This clonotype was sampled from a woman aged 35-65 years with Graves disease. This specimen consisted of peripheral blood mononuclear cells (PBMCs), obtained at new diagnosis, from a patient treated with antithyroid drugs.

CDR3: CASNYGVGNQPQHF. The CDR3 DNA reads as TGTGCCAGCAATTACGGGGTTGGTAATCAGCCCCAGCATTTT. The rearrangement joins TRBV28 to TRBJ1-5; D not certain. Germline lookup yields CDR1 MDHEN and CDR2 SYDVKM. Trimming shortened V by 7 bases and J by 4 bases, and 14 bases separated the two germline ends. The CDR3 is 14 residues long.